Given below is one T cell receptor beta chain in context. The data belong to a study of blood T cell repertoires in COVID-19. Authors' data handling: Reference gene primer amplification gave nucleated cell count estimates. Only in-frame clones appear in the TCRdb table, and some are missing; sequencing was by immunoSEQ multiplex PCR. V, J and clone size are taken as reported in that table, and D and trimming were inferred from the DNA itself. Of roughly 220,000 clones detected, 80% to 85% appear once; the ten largest clones hold 5.1%. CDR3 length: 13 amino acids. The germline gives CDR1 MNHNY, CDR2 SVGAGI (reference sequence). V lost 4 bases to trimming and J lost 4 bases; unmatched junction nucleotides: 3.

The sample taken for sequencing was peripheral blood. The chain is built from TRBV6-6 and TRBJ1-1; 7 bases match TRBD1. The receptor was isolated from a woman aged 55-69 years who had recovered from COVID-19. The CDR3 sequence: CASSLTGTTEAFF. As DNA, the CDR3 is TGTGCCAGCAGTTTGACAGGGACCACTGAAGCTTTCTTT.